Below, one T cell receptor beta chain is given with its context. In the original analysis: Amplification of reference gene primers was used by the study to estimate nucleated cell counts. Assay: immunoSEQ multiplex PCR; the TCRdb copy retains only in-frame clones and omits some. That table gives V, J and clone size, and the DNA gave D and trimming. The data contain about 190,000 clones, about nine tenths of them seen just once; the ten biggest clones take up about 6.7%. The data derive from a study of blood T cell repertoires in COVID-19. Across the whole study: Spain, Italy and the United States supplied samples that represented acute and convalescent COVID-19. T cells, B-cell-depleted T cells, or PBMCs supplied cDNA or gDNA.

Germline lookup yields CDR1 SGHRS and CDR2 YFSETQ. Trimming took off 4 bases at V and 4 bases at J, with 14 bases between the two ends. This CDR3 region has 14 residues. The sequencing sample was made of peripheral blood. This sequence was found in a man in his forties or fifties with acute or convalescent COVID-19. The V call is TRBV5-1, the J call TRBJ1-1, with D maybe TRBD1 (6 bases). The CDR3 loop reads CASSGGGGATEAFF. The DNA of the CDR3 is TGCGCCAGCAGCGGCGGCGGGGGGGCCACTGAAGCTTTCTTT.